This is a list of T cell receptor beta chains from one sample in a study of T cell responses to AZD1222 COVID-19 vaccine. Profiled with immunoSEQ multiplex PCR; TCRdb holds only in-frame clones, not every one. The sample contains about 140,000 clones, over 75% of which appear only once. Source: peripheral blood, taken on day 0 of AZD1222 vaccination. The origin of the receptors is an adult in good health. CDR3s include the opening cysteine and the closing phenylalanine or tryptophan. A D gene is named only where the DNA matches it firmly. A row's size may be missing; if present it is once, few, many or a size class.

CDR3 length,clone size,V gene,J gene,D gene,CDR3 protein,CDR3 DNA
16,once,TRBV27,TRBJ2-7,TRBD2,CASSQGTSGTSYEQYF,TGTGCCAGCAGCCAAGGGACTAGCGGGACATCCTACGAGCAGTACTTC
16,.,TRBV28,TRBJ1-4,.,CASNSGRGATNEKLFF,TGTGCCAGCAACTCCGGGAGGGGTGCAACTAATGAAAAACTGTTTTTT
15,.,TRBV9,TRBJ1-1,.,CASSVRGSGNTEAFF,TGTGCCAGCAGCGTACGGGGGTCAGGGAACACTGAAGCTTTCTTT
15,once,TRBV27,TRBJ1-2,.,CASRLQGLSNYGYTF,TGTGCCAGCAGATTGCAGGGTTTGTCTAACTATGGCTACACCTTC
15,once,TRBV24-1,TRBJ2-2,.,CATSDAGYNTGELFF,TGTGCCACCAGTGATGCGGGGTATAACACCGGGGAGCTGTTTTTT
13,.,TRBV30,TRBJ1-3,.,CAWSVHSGNTIYF,TGTGCCTGGAGTGTACATTCTGGAAACACCATATATTTT
16,.,TRBV28,TRBJ2-7,TRBD1,CASSSSGTESSYEQYF,TGTGCCAGCAGTTCCTCCGGGACAGAAAGCTCCTACGAGCAGTACTTC
14,.,TRBV5-1,TRBJ1-6,.,CASSLDAGGSPLHF,TGCGCCAGCAGCTTGGACGCCGGTGGATCACCCCTCCACTTT
14,.,TRBV18,TRBJ1-4,TRBD1,CASSPGQGGEKLFF,TGTGCCAGCTCCCCCGGACAGGGGGGTGAAAAACTGTTTTTT
15,.,TRBV7-9,TRBJ1-3,.,CASSLSRAAGNTIYF,TGTGCCAGCAGCTTAAGCAGGGCGGCTGGAAACACCATATATTTT
14,once,TRBV5-6,TRBJ1-1,.,CASSLTGSRTEAFF,TGTGCCAGCAGCTTGACAGGGTCCCGGACTGAAGCTTTCTTT
18,once,TRBV6-1,TRBJ2-7,TRBD2,CASSESGLAGASMTEQYF,TGTGCCAGCAGTGAAAGTGGACTAGCGGGAGCCTCTATGACCGAGCAGTACTTC
15,.,TRBV21-1,TRBJ2-7,.,CASSKLGGRTYEQYF,TGTGCCAGCAGCAAACTGGGGGGTAGGACCTACGAGCAGTACTTC
15,.,TRBV11-3,TRBJ2-1,TRBD2,CASSSQRGDYNEQFF,TGTGCCAGCTCCTCCCAGCGGGGGGACTACAATGAGCAGTTCTTC
12,.,TRBV2,TRBJ1-2,.,CASTRETYGYTF,TGTGCCAGCACTCGAGAAACCTATGGCTACACCTTC
14,once,TRBV30,TRBJ2-5,TRBD2,CAWSRAGGPETQYF,TGTGCCTGGAGCCGAGCGGGAGGGCCAGAGACCCAGTACTTC
14,.,TRBV7-8,TRBJ1-1,TRBD1,CASSLVTGVDEAFF,TGTGCCAGCAGTTTGGTGACAGGGGTTGATGAAGCTTTCTTT
16,few,TRBV4-1,TRBJ2-7,TRBD2,CASSPSIGLAGYEQYF,TGCGCCAGCAGCCCTTCAATCGGACTAGCGGGCTACGAGCAGTACTTC
16,.,TRBV7-2,TRBJ1-6,.,CASSLTPGVGNSPLHF,TGTGCCAGCAGCTTAACTCCGGGAGTTGGAAATTCACCCCTCCACTTT
14,.,TRBV5-1,TRBJ2-5,.,CASSLVSYQETQYF,TGCGCCAGCAGCTTGGTGTCATACCAAGAGACCCAGTACTTC
16,.,TRBV11-2,TRBJ2-7,TRBD2,CASSSQGRGGLYEQYF,TGTGCCAGCAGCTCGCAGGGGCGGGGGGGCTTATACGAGCAGTACTTC
15,.,TRBV6-6,TRBJ1-6,.,CASQVTSSYNSPLHF,TGTGCCAGCCAGGTGACGAGCTCCTATAATTCACCCCTCCACTTT
14,.,TRBV6-5,TRBJ1-6,.,CASSKTPNNSPLHF,TGTGCCAGCAGTAAAACACCTAATAATTCACCCCTCCACTTT
14,few,TRBV7-9,TRBJ1-2,TRBD1,CASSGDRVAYGYTF,TGTGCCAGCAGCGGGGACAGGGTAGCCTATGGCTACACCTTC
15,.,TRBV28,TRBJ2-3,.,CASSTQGPLSDTQYF,TGTGCCAGCAGTACGCAGGGGCCTCTTTCTGATACGCAGTATTTT
13,.,TRBV20-1,TRBJ2-5,TRBD1,CSASWTGPETQYF,TGCAGTGCTAGTTGGACAGGGCCTGAGACCCAGTACTTC
16,.,TRBV7-6,TRBJ1-6,.,CASSLRAGSYNSPLHF,TGTGCCAGCAGCTTAAGGGCCGGCTCCTATAATTCACCCCTCCACTTT
13,.,TRBV12-3/TRBV12-4,TRBJ1-2,TRBD1,CASSVDRTRGYTF,TGTGCCAGCAGTGTGGACAGGACAAGGGGCTACACCTTC
15,.,TRBV6-5,TRBJ2-5,.,CASSYTGTYKTTQYF,TGTGCCAGCAGTTACACGGGGACTTACAAGACCACCCAGTACTTC
15,.,TRBV4-2,TRBJ1-2,.,CASSQDNRLNYGYTF,TGTGCCAGCAGCCAAGATAATAGATTGAACTATGGCTACACCTTC
13,.,TRBV10-1,TRBJ1-4,.,CASQRGPNEKLFF,TGCGCCAGCCAGAGGGGCCCTAATGAAAAACTGTTTTTT
13,.,TRBV2,TRBJ1-1,TRBD1,CASRTGTHTEAFF,TGTGCCAGCAGGACAGGGACTCACACTGAAGCTTTCTTT
14,.,TRBV4-1,TRBJ1-1,.,CASSQGGASSEAFF,TGCGCCAGCAGCCAGGGGGGCGCGAGCTCTGAAGCTTTCTTT
15,many,TRBV4-1,TRBJ1-6,TRBD1,CASSQPGQGHSPLHF,TGCGCCAGCAGCCAGCCGGGACAGGGTCATTCACCCCTCCACTTT